A selection of T cell receptor beta chains follows, all from one sample in a study of T cell changes during pregnancy in multiple sclerosis. Libraries were prepared by immunoSEQ multiplex PCR; TCRdb keeps only in-frame clonotypes and omits some of them. The sample lists 25,000 to 35,000 clones; around nine tenths were seen once. This material consisted of CD8+ T cells from peripheral blood mononuclear cells, taken in the first trimester of pregnancy. The receptors were gathered from a female donor with multiple sclerosis, enrolled in a pregnancy study. CDR3s include the opening cysteine and the closing phenylalanine or tryptophan. The D gene is left open where the match is weak. Size is omitted from some rows. Given values are once, few, many or a class for expanded clones.

cdr3_nt | cdr3_aa | v_call | d_call | clone_size | j_call
TGTGCCAGCAGCGCTGGGACAGGGGGATCCGAGCAGTACTTC | CASSAGTGGSEQYF | TRBV9 | TRBD1 | - | TRBJ2-7
TGTGCCAGCAGTTTAAGATCGGCCCGGGGGGTGGACACTGAAGCTTTCTTT | CASSLRSARGVDTEAFF | TRBV27 | - | - | TRBJ1-1
TGTGCCAGCAGGGGACTCAAACACTCCTACAATGAGCAGTTCTTC | CASRGLKHSYNEQFF | TRBV27 | - | - | TRBJ2-1
TGTGCCAGCAGCCCGGGACTAGCCCTCTACGAGCAGTACTTC | CASSPGLALYEQYF | TRBV13 | TRBD2 | once | TRBJ2-7
TGTGCCAGCAGCACACAGGGATGGGACTATGGCTACACCTTC | CASSTQGWDYGYTF | TRBV5-6 | - | - | TRBJ1-2
TGTGCCTGGAAAGCCCGCCGAGGGAGGGGCACAGATACGCAGTATTTT | CAWKARRGRGTDTQYF | TRBV30 | TRBD2 | - | TRBJ2-3
TGTGCCAGCTCACAAACGGGACTCCCGGTTAGGGCTGAAGCTTTCTTT | CASSQTGLPVRAEAFF | TRBV18 | - | - | TRBJ1-1
TGTGCCAGCAGTTCAACCCCACGGGGCAATCAGCCCCAGCATTTT | CASSSTPRGNQPQHF | TRBV27 | - | - | TRBJ1-5
TGTGCCAGCAGTGGAGGCAGTTCTATTGGCTACACCTTC | CASSGGSSIGYTF | TRBV2 | - | - | TRBJ1-2
TGTGCCAGCAGACCCAGGGGCCCTGACGTTGCCAAAAACATTCAGTACTTC | CASRPRGPDVAKNIQYF | TRBV7-2 | - | - | TRBJ2-4
TGTGCCAGCAGCTGGGGAGGGGGGGATTGGCCCTACGAGCAGTACTTC | CASSWGGGDWPYEQYF | TRBV7-9 | - | - | TRBJ2-7
TGTGCCAGCCTCAGGGGACGGGAGCTGTTTTTT | CASLRGRELFF | TRBV2 | - | - | TRBJ2-2
TGCGCCAGCAGCGAGGGTCCCTATGAGCAGTTCTTC | CASSEGPYEQFF | TRBV4-3 | - | - | TRBJ2-1
TGTGCCAGTATGCCCGGGGACGGGAGGGCCGGAGAGACCCAGTACTTC | CASMPGDGRAGETQYF | TRBV19 | TRBD2 | - | TRBJ2-5
TGTGCCAGCAGCGTAGGTTACGGGCTAGCGGACAATGAGCAGTTCTTC | CASSVGYGLADNEQFF | TRBV9 | TRBD2 | - | TRBJ2-1
TGTGCCAGCAGTTTGCTCCGGGACAGCTCCTACGAGCAGTACTTC | CASSLLRDSSYEQYF | TRBV6-5 | TRBD1 | - | TRBJ2-7
TGTGCCAGCAGGCGAGCGGGAGACCTCCATGAGCAGTTCTTC | CASRRAGDLHEQFF | TRBV13 | TRBD2 | - | TRBJ2-1
TGTGCCAGCAGACCGAGACAGGGGGAAGGCGGCACTGAAGCTTTCTTT | CASRPRQGEGGTEAFF | TRBV5-6 | TRBD1 | once | TRBJ1-1
TGTGCCAGCAGCGTAGAAGGGACAGCGACACACTACGAGCAGTACTTC | CASSVEGTATHYEQYF | TRBV9 | TRBD1 | - | TRBJ2-7
TGTGCCAGCAGTTTAGGGCCGAGCTCCTACAATGAGCAGTTCTTC | CASSLGPSSYNEQFF | TRBV27 | - | - | TRBJ2-1
TGTGCCAGCACCGAAGGGAGGGCGGGTATGACTGAAGCTTTCTTT | CASTEGRAGMTEAFF | TRBV2 | - | - | TRBJ1-1
TGTGCCAGCAGCCATGATGACAGGGACCCATCGCTGGACGAGCAGTACTTC | CASSHDDRDPSLDEQYF | TRBV2 | TRBD1 | - | TRBJ2-7
TGTGCCAGCAGCTTTCTAGCGGGAGTTAGCTCCTACGAGCAGTACTTC | CASSFLAGVSSYEQYF | TRBV5-5 | TRBD2 | - | TRBJ2-7
TGCGCCAGCAGCCAAGGATTAAAGGACAGGGCGGTGTTTTTT | CASSQGLKDRAVFF | TRBV4-1 | TRBD1 | - | TRBJ1-4
TGCGCCAGCAGCTCGACTAGCGGGAACTACAATGAGCAGTTCTTC | CASSSTSGNYNEQFF | TRBV5-1 | TRBD2 | - | TRBJ2-1
TGTGCCAGCAGTAACCTCGGACTAGCGGGAGGGCCCTACTCCTACAATGAGCAGTTCTTC | CASSNLGLAGGPYSYNEQFF | TRBV27 | TRBD2 | - | TRBJ2-1
TGTGCCAGCAGCCCTGGCCCAAACTACGAGCAGTACTTC | CASSPGPNYEQYF | TRBV7-6 | - | - | TRBJ2-7
TGTGCCAGCAGTTTATGGGGGCCCCTTTACGAGCAGTACTTC | CASSLWGPLYEQYF | TRBV27 | - | - | TRBJ2-7
TGCGCCAGCAGCTTGGGGAACCTGGAGGGCTACACCTTC | CASSLGNLEGYTF | TRBV5-1 | - | - | TRBJ1-2
TGTGCCAGCAGCTCAACGACAACAACAAGGGAGACCCAGTACTTC | CASSSTTTTRETQYF | TRBV7-9 | - | - | TRBJ2-5
TGTGCCAGCAGCGCACCACAGGGGCGGCGAGAGACCCAGTACTTC | CASSAPQGRRETQYF | TRBV11-2 | TRBD1 | - | TRBJ2-5
TGTGCCAGCAGTGAGGCGAACAGGGGGCGGTTCGGGGAGCTGTTTTTT | CASSEANRGRFGELFF | TRBV25-1 | TRBD1 | - | TRBJ2-2
TGCGCCAGCAGCCAAGGAGCGGGCCTTCCCAATGAGCAGTTCTTC | CASSQGAGLPNEQFF | TRBV4-1 | - | - | TRBJ2-1
TGTGCCAGCAGTCAAATCGGACAGTCTATCGGTGGCTACACCTTC | CASSQIGQSIGGYTF | TRBV28 | - | - | TRBJ1-2
TGTGCCAGCAGCTTATACGGGAGGGCCGCAGATACGCAGTATTTT | CASSLYGRAADTQYF | TRBV5-4 | TRBD2 | - | TRBJ2-3
TGCGCCAGCAGCCAAGATCCAGGCCTCGCCTCTGGAAACACCATATATTTT | CASSQDPGLASGNTIYF | TRBV4-3 | - | - | TRBJ1-3
TGTGCCGGAACGCCTAGGGGGACACCTTTTCTCTATGGCTACACCTTC | CAGTPRGTPFLYGYTF | TRBV5-3 | - | - | TRBJ1-2
TGTGCCAGCAGTCGCCACAGGAGCCCCTATGGCTACACCTTC | CASSRHRSPYGYTF | TRBV7-9 | - | once | TRBJ1-2
TGTGCCAGCAGCTTAGGGGGGGAAGGACAGAGCCTCTACAATGAGCAGTTCTTC | CASSLGGEGQSLYNEQFF | TRBV13 | - | - | TRBJ2-1
TGCGCCAGCAGCTGGGGGACAGGCACCTACGAGCAGTACTTC | CASSWGTGTYEQYF | TRBV5-1 | TRBD1 | - | TRBJ2-7
TGTGCCAGCAGTTTTCTTAGCGGGACAGATACGCAGTATTTT | CASSFLSGTDTQYF | TRBV28 | TRBD2 | - | TRBJ2-3
TGCAGCGCTAATAGTGGGACAGTTGGGATCGGGAACACTGAAGCTTTCTTT | CSANSGTVGIGNTEAFF | TRBV29-1 | TRBD1 | - | TRBJ1-1
TGTGCCAGCAGTGACTCGAAACAGGGAATAGGTGGCTACACCTTC | CASSDSKQGIGGYTF | TRBV6-4 | - | - | TRBJ1-2
TGTGCCACCATAAGGGAGCACTACACTGAAGCTTTCTTT | CATIREHYTEAFF | TRBV10-3 | - | - | TRBJ1-1
TGCGCCAGCAGCCAAGTAGGTCAACTAGCGGGAGGGCCGAATGAGCAGTTCTTC | CASSQVGQLAGGPNEQFF | TRBV4-1 | TRBD2 | - | TRBJ2-1
TGTGCCAGCAGTAGACTAGCGGGAGAAGGGAACAATGAGCAGTTCTTC | CASSRLAGEGNNEQFF | TRBV6-4 | TRBD2 | - | TRBJ2-1
TGTGCCAGCAGTCCTCTCGCCCTAGGAAATGAGCAGTTCTTC | CASSPLALGNEQFF | TRBV28 | - | once | TRBJ2-1
TGTGCCAGCAGCCCCCCCGCCAGACAGGGGGAGTACGAGCAGTACTTC | CASSPPARQGEYEQYF | TRBV16 | TRBD1 | - | TRBJ2-7
TGTGCCACCAGAGACAGGGGGAGCGAGCAGTACTTC | CATRDRGSEQYF | TRBV15 | TRBD1 | - | TRBJ2-7
TGTGCCAGCAGCTTAGGCGGGCGGGCAGACAATGAGCAGTTCTTC | CASSLGGRADNEQFF | TRBV7-2 | - | - | TRBJ2-1
TGTGCCAGCAGAGGAGGACAGGGCCGATTTGAAAAACTGTTTTTT | CASRGGQGRFEKLFF | TRBV7-9 | TRBD1 | - | TRBJ1-4
TGTGCCAGCAGCCAAGCGACTCCTCTACCCTACGAGCAGTACTTC | CASSQATPLPYEQYF | TRBV14 | - | - | TRBJ2-7